Listed below are T cell receptor beta chains from one sample, sequenced in a study of blood T cell repertoires in COVID-19. The assay was immunoSEQ multiplex PCR, and TCRdb's table has in-frame clones only and misses some. The sample gives under 60,000 clones, over 70% of which show up once; roughly an eighth is in the top ten. The sample consisted of peripheral blood. The receptors stem from a human donor with active COVID-19. The donor label of this sample is uncertain. CDR3s include the opening cysteine and the closing phenylalanine or tryptophan. The order of the fields is J gene, V gene, clone size, CDR3 protein. Only part of the rows carry a size: once, few, many, or a class if the clone is expanded.

>TRBJ1-2|TRBV2|.
CASSDSLGAGYTF
>TRBJ2-3|TRBV7-9|.
CASSFRTSGGDIDTQYF
>TRBJ1-5|TRBV6-5|.
CATLSWEGDQPQHF
>TRBJ2-5|TRBV30|.
CAWNRNGGSETQYF
>TRBJ1-3|TRBV4-1|once
CASSQAGRTVGNTIYF
>TRBJ2-2|TRBV5-1|.
CASSLDHTTGELFF
>TRBJ2-3|TRBV11-2|.
CASSQTESGGWSDTQYF
>TRBJ2-7|TRBV5-4|.
CASSLAGGPGEQYF
>TRBJ1-2|TRBV10-2|.
CASSDGGVYGYTF
>TRBJ2-3|TRBV2|.
CASMNRGDGDTQYF
>TRBJ2-2|TRBV11-3|.
CASSPRDTGELFF
>TRBJ2-3|TRBV28|.
CASSPQGRGGDTQYF
>TRBJ1-3|TRBV18|.
CASSPQTGMTGNTIYF
>TRBJ1-1|TRBV7-9|.
CASSLSGVTEAFF
>TRBJ1-2|TRBV5-1|.
CASSLAGDYGYTF
>TRBJ2-1|TRBV6-4|.
CASSGLAGGYNEQFF
>TRBJ1-2|TRBV5-4|.
CASSTDGVGGYTF
>TRBJ2-7|TRBV5-8|.
CASRTESYEQYF
>TRBJ1-1|TRBV19|.
CASSARTGVAFF
>TRBJ2-3|TRBV25-1|.
CASRRGGHTDTQYF
>TRBJ1-5|TRBV30|.
CAWSDGHNPQPQHF
>TRBJ2-5|TRBV5-4|.
CASSLRTGAGETQYF
>TRBJ2-7|TRBV7-8|.
CASSLSTSGVYEQYF
>TRBJ1-1|TRBV24-1|.
CATSGDRDAHLNTEAFF
>TRBJ1-5|TRBV7-8|once
CASSLNIGNQPQHF
>TRBJ2-1|TRBV19|.
CASSIDGGTGGWNEQFF
>TRBJ2-7|TRBV15|.
CATSRVRGYEQYF
>TRBJ1-6|TRBV11-2|.
CASSSLTDNSPLHF
>TRBJ2-1|TRBV7-2|.
CASSPFDRSEQFF
>TRBJ1-5|TRBV19|.
CASMGLLQNQPQHF
>TRBJ1-1|TRBV2|few
CASSESLGGIEAFF
>TRBJ1-1|TRBV29-1|.
CSGAGGGEAFF
>TRBJ1-5|TRBV6-5|few
CASRRFDNQPQHF
>TRBJ1-6|TRBV2|.
CASREGPIGLPLHF
>TRBJ2-3|TRBV13|.
CASSLSQGSTDTQYF
>TRBJ1-6|TRBV21-1|.
CASSDLKTVTLHF
>TRBJ2-1|TRBV7-9|.
CASSLGGQANEQFF
>TRBJ1-2|TRBV5-6|once
CASSDRDGYTF
>TRBJ1-2|TRBV7-9|.
CASSARDDYGYTF
>TRBJ1-1|TRBV12-3/TRBV12-4|.
CASSFQGKAFF
>TRBJ1-5|TRBV19|.
CASSFRDSDVNQPQHF
>TRBJ2-1|TRBV19|.
CASSLNWDRIDEQFF
>TRBJ1-1|TRBV18|.
CASSSSRQGPYTEAFF
>TRBJ2-2|TRBV18|.
CASRSVGRDTGELFF
>TRBJ1-6|TRBV14|.
CASSQDSLGRINSPLHF
>TRBJ1-4|TRBV7-2|.
CASSLRGGQAREKLFF
>TRBJ2-7|TRBV10-3|.
CAISGQDVGSDEQYF
>TRBJ1-5|TRBV3-1/TRBV3-2|.
CASSQGQPNQPQHF